This T cell receptor (beta chain) comes out of a study of early T cells in non-severe SARS-CoV-2 infection. Study at large: From unsorted whole blood, bulk RNA was sequenced, and the chains remained unpaired.

cDNA molecules, individually, were tagged with unique molecular identifiers. MiXCR, applied by TCRdb to the 5' RACE reads, yields one record per CDR3 protein. The sample lists around 83,000 distinct CDR3 sequences, approximately 12% seen once, with approximately 4.4% in the top ten. This clonotype was seen many times. This clonotype was obtained from an adult who was a healthcare worker with PCR-confirmed SARS-CoV-2 infection or an uninfected control (not recorded which). The sample was whole blood, taken at baseline.

The CDR3 here is CASSLGGAMNTEAFF. CDR3 coding DNA: TGCGCCAGCAGCTTGGGGGGCGCGATGAACACTGAAGCTTTCTTT. This chain joins TRBV5-1 and TRBJ1-1; maybe TRBD1 (5 bases). V shed 0 bases and J shed 0 bases, with 9 bases lying between them. The germline V gene has CDR1 SGHRS and CDR2 YFSETQ. CDR3 length: 15 amino acids.